Below, 20 T cell receptor beta chains from the same sample are listed, as sequenced in a study of identifying expanded T cells in peripheral blood. Using immunoSEQ multiplex PCR, the repertoire was profiled, and TCRdb retains in-frame clones only, with some absent. The sample consists of about 82,000 clones, roughly 89% of them appearing once. What was sequenced was blood. These receptors all come from a person aged 18 to 70 in good health.

This chain links TRBV30 with TRBJ1-1; D might be TRBD1 (5 bases). CDR1 is GTSNPN and CDR2 is SVGIG in the germline V gene (reference sequence). Trimming took off 6 bases at V and 6 bases at J, with 17 bases between the two ends. The CDR3 contains 13 residues. CDR3 residues: CACTGTEISEAFF. For the CDR3, the DNA is TGTGCCTGTACGGGGACGGAGATATCTGAAGCTTTCTTT. Based on the CDR3 plus reference TRBV30 and TRBJ1-1, the full variable domain is SQTIHQWPATLVQPVGSPLSLECTVEGTSNPNLYWYRQAAGRGLQLLFYSVGIGQISSEVPQNLSASRPQDRQFILSSKKLLLSDSGFYLCACTGTEISEAFFGQGTRLTVV.

The J gene is TRBJ2-3, the V gene TRBV6-6; D is ambiguous. There are 11 residues in the CDR3. Trimming left V 5 bases short and J 5 bases short, with 5 bases between. The germline V gene has CDR1 MNHNY and CDR2 SVGAGI (reference sequence). For the CDR3, the DNA is TGTGCCAGCAGTCCACAAGATACGCAGTATTTT. Translating gives CASSPQDTQYF.

The gene calls are TRBV11-2 and TRBJ1-1; D gene unclear. V gave up 3 bases and J gave up 5 bases, with 10 bases separating them. Germline-derived CDR1 and CDR2 are SGHAT and FQNNGV. The CDR3 covers 13 residues. CDR3 DNA: TGTGCCAGCAGCTTTGGGGAGACGACTGAAGCTTTCTTT. Translated, it gives CASSFGETTEAFF.

The V and J genes are TRBV14 and TRBJ2-5; no clear D gene. With 0 bases removed from V and 5 bases from J, the gap between germline ends came to 13 bases. The germline gives CDR1 SGHDN, CDR2 FVKESK. The CDR3 totals 15 residues. CDR3 loop: CASSQDSGLRETQYF. CDR3 DNA: TGTGCCAGCAGCCAAGATTCGGGTTTGAGGGAGACCCAGTACTTC.

The rearrangement links TRBV5-1 to TRBJ1-2; the match to TRBD1 covers 8 bases. Germline values: CDR1 SGHRS, CDR2 YFSETQ. V was clipped by 4 bases and J by 1 base; unmatched bases: 9. This CDR3 is 16 amino acids long. The CDR3 nucleotides read TGCGCCAGCAGCCCGGTGTCAGGGGGCATTAACTATGGCTACACCTTC. Its translation is CASSPVSGGINYGYTF. The full variable domain, its missing parts supplied by reference TRBV5-1 and TRBJ1-2, is KAGVTQTPRYLIKTRGQQVTLSCSPISGHRSVSWYQQTPGQGLQFLFEYFSETQRNKGNFPGRFSGRQFSNSRSEMNVSTLELGDSALYLCASSPVSGGINYGYTFGSGTRLTVV.

CDR3 bases: TGTGCCAGTAGTATAGTGGGGGATTCACCCCTCCACTTT. It codes for CASSIVGDSPLHF. The chain carries TRBV19 and TRBJ1-6; tentative D call: TRBD1 (5 bases). V lost 1 base and J 8 bases, leaving 6 bases between the germline ends. The CDR3 consists of 13 residues. The V gene's germline CDR1 is LNHDA and CDR2 SQIVND (reference sequence).

The V call is TRBV7-2, the J call TRBJ1-5; D gene unclear. V lost 1 base and J 4 bases, leaving 8 bases between the germline ends. In germline, CDR1 is SGHTA, CDR2 FQGNSA. This CDR3 is 14 amino acids long. Here the CDR3 reads CASSLGGGNQPQHF. In nucleotides, the CDR3 is TGTGCCAGCAGCTTAGGGGGAGGAAATCAGCCCCAGCATTTT.

The chain recombines TRBV7-2 with TRBJ2-5; D may be TRBD2 (6 bases). Germline CDR1 reads SGHTA; CDR2 reads FQGNSA. The ends were cut back, 5 bases at V and 5 bases at J, with 15 bases in the middle. The CDR3 is made up of 14 amino acids. The CDR3 is CASSAGLVGETQYF. CDR3 nucleotides: TGTGCCAGCAGCGCGGGACTCGTGGGGGAGACCCAGTACTTC.

The chain has TRBV10-2 and TRBJ1-1, with D possibly TRBD1 on 6 matching bases. V was pared by 2 bases and J by 6 bases, with 19 bases between. Germline CDR1 WSHSY, CDR2 SAAADI. CDR3 length: 16 residues. CDR3 sequence: CASSEHRAMLVSEAFF. CDR3 DNA sequence: TGCGCCAGCAGTGAGCACAGGGCTATGCTGGTTTCTGAAGCTTTCTTT.

The chain uses TRBV6-1 and TRBJ2-3; 8 bases line up with TRBD2. The junction had 6 bases not matched to a gene; V was cut back by 5 bases and J by 2 bases. The CDR3 is made up of 15 amino acids. In germline, CDR1 is MNHNS, CDR2 SASEGT. The chain's CDR3 is CASSTIAGPTDTQYF. In DNA, the CDR3 is TGTGCCAGCAGTACAATAGCGGGGCCCACAGATACGCAGTATTTT.

The chain joins TRBV28 to TRBJ2-7, with 9 bases identical to TRBD1. This CDR3 region has 16 residues. CDR1 is MDHEN, CDR2 SYDVKM, per germline. Unmatched junction bases numbered 11, after V lost 4 bases and J lost 4 bases. CDR3 coding DNA: TGTGCCAGCAGTTCCCCCGGGACAGGGAAGAAGTACGAGCAGTACTTC. Its translation is CASSSPGTGKKYEQYF.

The rearrangement links TRBV7-3 to TRBJ2-2; 9 bases line up with TRBD1. Per the germline V gene, CDR1 is SGHTA and CDR2 is FQGTGA. The trim removed 4 bases at V and 6 bases at J, leaving 21 bases unmatched. This CDR3 has 20 residues. The CDR3 reads CASSSRPGQGFGSMAGELFF. The CDR3 DNA reads as TGTGCCAGCAGCTCCCGCCCGGGACAGGGATTTGGCAGTATGGCCGGGGAGCTGTTTTTT.

This clone was picked up a small number of times. The CDR3 sequence is CASSFKTETGELFF. Written as DNA, the CDR3 is TGTGCCAGCAGTTTCAAAACAGAGACCGGGGAGCTGTTTTTT. The chain joins TRBV6-1 to TRBJ2-2; D call uncertain. In germline, CDR1 is MNHNS, CDR2 SASEGT. Between the trimmed V and J ends, which lost 5 bases and 5 bases, there was a span of 12 bases. CDR3 length: 14 residues.

In this sample, this clone turned up once. The chain carries TRBV18 and TRBJ1-5; unclear D gene. Trimming pared 2 bases from V and 7 bases from J, leaving 15 bases between. This CDR3 contains 15 residues. Looked up from germline, CDR1 is KGHSH and CDR2 is LQKENI. In DNA, the CDR3 is TGTGCCAGCTCACCATCGGCCGTCGGTGACCAGCCCCAGCATTTT. As protein: CASSPSAVGDQPQHF.

V and J are TRBV6-6 and TRBJ1-5, with a tentative D call TRBD1 (6 bases). Looked up from germline, CDR1 is MNHNY and CDR2 is SVGAGI (reference sequence). The CDR3 runs to 14 residues. V was trimmed by 2 bases and J by 1 base, leaving 6 bases between them. The CDR3 protein is CASSYGQSNQPQHF. Written as DNA, the CDR3 is TGTGCCAGCAGTTACGGACAGAGCAATCAGCCCCAGCATTTT.

CDR3 bases: TGCGCCAGCAGCATAGAGACAGGGTTCAGGGGCTACACCTTC. Residues: CASSIETGFRGYTF. This chain connects TRBV5-1 to TRBJ1-2; 7 bases map to TRBD1. CDR1 is SGHRS, CDR2 YFSETQ, per germline. This CDR3 is 14 amino acids long. V lost 4 bases to trimming and J lost 8 bases; unmatched junction nucleotides: 11.

V and J are TRBV5-1 and TRBJ2-5; maybe TRBD2 (5 bases). Per the germline V gene, CDR1 is SGHRS and CDR2 is YFSETQ. CDR3 size: 14 residues. Trimming left V 2 bases short and J 5 bases short, with 13 bases between. The DNA of the CDR3 is TGCGCCAGCAGCTTATCCCTCTGGAGGGAGACCCAGTACTTC. As protein: CASSLSLWRETQYF.

CDR3 sequence reads: CATSRDQGQNTEAFF. The CDR3 coding sequence is TGTGCCACCAGCAGAGATCAGGGACAGAACACTGAAGCTTTCTTT. J is TRBJ1-1 and V is TRBV15; D possibly corresponds to TRBD1 (6 bases). This CDR3 is 15 amino acids long. V lost 0 bases and J 1 base, leaving 9 bases between the germline ends. CDR1 and CDR2 from the germline V gene are LNHNV and YYDKDF (reference sequence). Combining the CDR3 with reference TRBV15 and TRBJ1-1 gives the whole variable domain DAMVIQNPRYQVTQFGKPVTLSCSQTLNHNVMYWYQQKSSQAPKLLFHYYDKDFNNEADTPDNFQSRRPNTSFCFLDIRSPGLGDTAMYLCATSRDQGQNTEAFFGQGTRLTVV.

The chain is built from TRBV11-2 and TRBJ2-1, with D possibly TRBD1 on 6 matching bases. Trimming took off 1 base at V and 10 bases at J, with 11 bases between the two ends. The CDR3 runs to 13 residues. Germline loops: CDR1 SGHAT, CDR2 FQNNGV. DNA for the CDR3: TGTGCCAGCAGCTTAGCCAAGGACAGCGAGCAGTTCTTC. Translation: CASSLAKDSEQFF.

The chain carries TRBV18 and TRBJ1-5; TRBD1 might be the D (5 bases). Germline V CDR1 and CDR2: KGHSH, LQKENI. With 0 bases removed from V and 5 bases from J, the gap between germline ends came to 5 bases. The length of the CDR3 is 13 residues. The chain's CDR3 is CASSPPGDQPQHF. Written as DNA, the CDR3 is TGTGCCAGCTCACCACCAGGGGATCAGCCCCAGCATTTT.